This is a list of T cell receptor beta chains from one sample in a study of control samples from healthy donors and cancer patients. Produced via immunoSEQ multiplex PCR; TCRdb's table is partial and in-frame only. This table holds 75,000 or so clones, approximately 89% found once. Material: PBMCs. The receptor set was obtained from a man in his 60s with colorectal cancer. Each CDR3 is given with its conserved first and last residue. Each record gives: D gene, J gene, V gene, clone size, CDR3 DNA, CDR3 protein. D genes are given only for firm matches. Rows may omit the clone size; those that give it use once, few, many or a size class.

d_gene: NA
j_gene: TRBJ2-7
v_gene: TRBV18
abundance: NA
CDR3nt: TGTGCCAGCTCACCGGGCTCCTTAGGCGAGCAGTACTTC
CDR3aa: CASSPGSLGEQYF

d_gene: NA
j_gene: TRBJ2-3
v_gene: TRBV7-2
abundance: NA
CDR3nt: TGTGCCAGCAGCCCAGATACAGATACGCAGTATTTT
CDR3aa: CASSPDTDTQYF

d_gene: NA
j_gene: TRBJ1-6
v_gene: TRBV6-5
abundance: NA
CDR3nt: TGTGCCAGCAGTTACGGCGACAGTCGGAAAGCTTCACCCCTCCACTTT
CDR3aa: CASSYGDSRKASPLHF

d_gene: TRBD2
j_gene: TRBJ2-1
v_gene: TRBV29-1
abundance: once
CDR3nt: TGCAGCGTTGACCTAGCGGGGTTTAGCTCCTACAATGAGCAGTTCTTC
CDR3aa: CSVDLAGFSSYNEQFF

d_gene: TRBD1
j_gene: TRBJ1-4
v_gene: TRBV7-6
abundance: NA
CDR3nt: TGTGCCAGCAGCATTAGGACAGGGAGGGATCTGGCTAATGAAAAACTGTTTTTT
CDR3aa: CASSIRTGRDLANEKLFF

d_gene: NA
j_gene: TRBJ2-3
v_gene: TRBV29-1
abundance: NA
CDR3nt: TGCAGCGTTGAAGACCGCCTAACAGATACGCAGTATTTT
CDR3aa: CSVEDRLTDTQYF

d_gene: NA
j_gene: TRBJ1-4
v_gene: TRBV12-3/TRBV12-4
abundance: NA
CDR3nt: TGTGCCAGCAGTTTGGGGGCAAGGGGGAAACTGTTTTTT
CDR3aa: CASSLGARGKLFF

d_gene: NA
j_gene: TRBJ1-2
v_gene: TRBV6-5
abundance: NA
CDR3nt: TGTGCCAGCCATTCTCCCCAAATTAGGAAGGGCTACACCTTC
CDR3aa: CASHSPQIRKGYTF

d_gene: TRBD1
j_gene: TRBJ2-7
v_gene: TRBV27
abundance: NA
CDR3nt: TGTGCCAGCAGTCCGCGCACAGGGACAGGGGCCGAGCAGTACTTC
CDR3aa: CASSPRTGTGAEQYF

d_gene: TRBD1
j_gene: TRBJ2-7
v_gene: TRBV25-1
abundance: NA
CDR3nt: TGTGCCAGCAGTGAATCCCAGGGGGCAGCCTACGAGCAGTACTTC
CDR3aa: CASSESQGAAYEQYF

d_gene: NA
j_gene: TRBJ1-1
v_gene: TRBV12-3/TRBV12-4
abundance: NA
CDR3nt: TGTGCCAGTCATCAAGCGGGTTCCGGTGAAGCTTTCTTT
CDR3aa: CASHQAGSGEAFF

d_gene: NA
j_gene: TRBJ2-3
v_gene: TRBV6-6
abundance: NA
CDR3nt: TGTGCCAGCAGTCCGGATTTCCGGCAGTCAACGCAGTATTTT
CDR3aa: CASSPDFRQSTQYF

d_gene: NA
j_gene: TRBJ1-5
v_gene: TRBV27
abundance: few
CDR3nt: TGTGCCAGCAGTTTAAAGGCCTATAGCAATCAGCCCCAGCATTTT
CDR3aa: CASSLKAYSNQPQHF

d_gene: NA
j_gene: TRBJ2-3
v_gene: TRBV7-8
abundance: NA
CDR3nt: TGTGCCAGCAGCTCGACTCAGGGGTATACGCAGTATTTT
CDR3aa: CASSSTQGYTQYF

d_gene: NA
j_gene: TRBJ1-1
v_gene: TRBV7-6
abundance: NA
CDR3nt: TGTGCCAGCAGCCGACGGGGGGTGAACACTGAAGCTTTCTTT
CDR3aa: CASSRRGVNTEAFF

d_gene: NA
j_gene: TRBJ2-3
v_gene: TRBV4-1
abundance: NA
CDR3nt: TGCGCCAGCAGCCACCACTCCAAAGATACGCAGTATTTT
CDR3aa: CASSHHSKDTQYF

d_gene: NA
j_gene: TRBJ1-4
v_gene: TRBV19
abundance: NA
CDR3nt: TGTGCCAGTAGTATTCCCCGGGGCGGTAATGAAAAACTGTTTTTT
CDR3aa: CASSIPRGGNEKLFF

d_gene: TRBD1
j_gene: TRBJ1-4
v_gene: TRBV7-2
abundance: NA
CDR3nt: TGTGCCAGCAGCTTAGGACAGGGGGGCAGGGTAAAAGAAAAACTGTTTTTT
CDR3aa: CASSLGQGGRVKEKLFF

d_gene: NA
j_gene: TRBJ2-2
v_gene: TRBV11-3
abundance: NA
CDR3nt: TGTGCCAGCAGCCAAATCCGGGTCGGAACACGGCAGCTGTTTTTT
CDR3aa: CASSQIRVGTRQLFF

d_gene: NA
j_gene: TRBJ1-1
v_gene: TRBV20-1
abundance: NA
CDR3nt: TGCAGTGCTAGTATCGGGGGGAACACTGAAGCTTTCTTT
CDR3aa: CSASIGGNTEAFF

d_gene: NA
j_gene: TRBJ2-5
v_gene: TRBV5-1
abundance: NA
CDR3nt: TGCGCCAGCAGCTTGGGCCAGGGAAGAGAGACCCAGTACTTC
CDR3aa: CASSLGQGRETQYF

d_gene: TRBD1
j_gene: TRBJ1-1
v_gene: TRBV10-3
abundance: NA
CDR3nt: TGTGCCATCAGTGAGTCAACAGGGGGTGGAGCTTTCTTT
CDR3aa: CAISESTGGGAFF

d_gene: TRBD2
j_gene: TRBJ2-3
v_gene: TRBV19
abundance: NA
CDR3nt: TGTGCCAGTAGTAGAGTGGCGGGGGGGCCGGGAACGCAGTATTTT
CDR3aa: CASSRVAGGPGTQYF

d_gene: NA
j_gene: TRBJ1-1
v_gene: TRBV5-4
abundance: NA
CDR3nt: TGTGCCAGCAGCCCAGGACGTCCAGGGGCGGGTAACACTGAAGCTTTCTTT
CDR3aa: CASSPGRPGAGNTEAFF

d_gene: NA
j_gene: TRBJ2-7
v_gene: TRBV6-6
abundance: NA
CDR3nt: TGTGCCAGCAGTTACGACCCTACCTACGAGCAGTACTTC
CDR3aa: CASSYDPTYEQYF

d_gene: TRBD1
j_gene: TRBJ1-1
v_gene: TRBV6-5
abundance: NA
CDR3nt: TGTGCCAGCAGTTACCGCCGGACAGGGGGCTTAAGTGAAGCTTTCTTT
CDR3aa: CASSYRRTGGLSEAFF

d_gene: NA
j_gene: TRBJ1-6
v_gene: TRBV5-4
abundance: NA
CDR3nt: TGTGCCAGCAGATCCGACGGACAGAATTATAATTCACCCCTCCACTTT
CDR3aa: CASRSDGQNYNSPLHF

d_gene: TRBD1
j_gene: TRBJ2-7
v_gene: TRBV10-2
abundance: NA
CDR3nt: TGCGCCAGCAGTCCCCGGACAGGGGCCTACGAGCAGTACTTC
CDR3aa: CASSPRTGAYEQYF

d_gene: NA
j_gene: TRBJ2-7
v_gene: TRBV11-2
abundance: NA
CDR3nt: TGTGCCAGCAGCTTAGATCTGAACGCAGGGTCCGAGCAGTACTTC
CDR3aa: CASSLDLNAGSEQYF